This T cell receptor beta chain originates from a study of regulatory T cells in long-lasting Graves disease. At least ten counts were recorded for this clonotype. The time point denotes: newly diagnosed GD, antithyroid drugs for less than 3 months. RNA isolated from PBMCs was used to make the TCR library. iRepertoire HTBI primers and Arm-PCR of CDR3 regions built TCR beta libraries. Each CDR3 protein gets one entry after TCRdb re-called the multiplex PCR reads with MiXCR. The sample carries about 400,000 distinct CDR3 sequences, around 15% recorded once. Trimming took 1 base from V and 2 from J, leaving 5 bases between them. The CDR3 covers 12 residues. Looked up from germline, CDR1 is SQVTM and CDR2 is ANQGSEA. The sample also formed part of further work on T cells in Graves' hyperthyroidism and ophthalmopathy. That report adds: Clinical symptoms, serum thyroxine, TRAb, thyroid ultrasound and orbital computed tomography informed diagnoses. With the HTBI primer set, the TCR CDR3 went through a first round of RT-PCR. Most clonotypes expanded in thyroid above 0.001 were likewise present in blood.

V usage is TRBV29-1 and J usage is TRBJ1-1, with a tentative D call TRBD1 (5 bases). This TCR was sampled from a woman younger than 30 with Graves disease. The sequencing used peripheral blood mononuclear cells (PBMCs), collected at new diagnosis, from a patient treated with antithyroid drugs. The CDR3 is CSVEGGNTEAFF. In DNA, the CDR3 is TGCAGCGTTGAAGGGGGCAACACTGAAGCTTTCTTT.